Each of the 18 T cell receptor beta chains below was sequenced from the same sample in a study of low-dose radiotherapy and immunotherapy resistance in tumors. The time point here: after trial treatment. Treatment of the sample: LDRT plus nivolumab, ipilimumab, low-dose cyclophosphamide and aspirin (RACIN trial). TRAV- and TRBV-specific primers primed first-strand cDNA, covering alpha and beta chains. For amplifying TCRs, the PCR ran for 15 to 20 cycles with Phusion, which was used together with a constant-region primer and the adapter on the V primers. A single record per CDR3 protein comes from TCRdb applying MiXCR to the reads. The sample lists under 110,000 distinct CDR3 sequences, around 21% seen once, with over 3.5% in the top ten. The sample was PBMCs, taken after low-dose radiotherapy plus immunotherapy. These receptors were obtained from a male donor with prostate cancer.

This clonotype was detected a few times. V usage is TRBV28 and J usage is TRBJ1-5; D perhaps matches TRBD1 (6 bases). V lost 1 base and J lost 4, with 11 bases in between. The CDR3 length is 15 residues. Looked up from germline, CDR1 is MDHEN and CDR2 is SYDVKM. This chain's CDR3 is CASSLSGTQNQPQHF. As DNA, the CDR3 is TGTGCCAGCAGTTTATCCGGGACACAAAATCAGCCCCAGCATTTT. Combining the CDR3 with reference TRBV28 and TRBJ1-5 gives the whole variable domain DVKVTQSSRYLVKRTGEKVFLECVQDMDHENMFWYRQDPGLGLRLIYFSYDVKMKEKGDIPEGYSVSREKKERFSLILESASTNQTSMYLCASSLSGTQNQPQHFGDGTRLSIL.

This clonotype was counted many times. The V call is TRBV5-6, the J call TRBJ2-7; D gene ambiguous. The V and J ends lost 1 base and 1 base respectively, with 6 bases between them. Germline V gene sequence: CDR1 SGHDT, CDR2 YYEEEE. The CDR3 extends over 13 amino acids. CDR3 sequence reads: CASSLWSSYEQYF. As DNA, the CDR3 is TGTGCCAGCAGCTTGTGGTCATCCTACGAGCAGTACTTC.

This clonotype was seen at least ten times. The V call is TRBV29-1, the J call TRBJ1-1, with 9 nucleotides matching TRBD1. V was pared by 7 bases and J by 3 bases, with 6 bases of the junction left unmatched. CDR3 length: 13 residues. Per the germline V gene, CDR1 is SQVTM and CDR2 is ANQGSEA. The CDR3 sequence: CSAPTGGDTEAFF. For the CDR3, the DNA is TGCAGCGCACCGACAGGGGGTGACACTGAAGCTTTCTTT.

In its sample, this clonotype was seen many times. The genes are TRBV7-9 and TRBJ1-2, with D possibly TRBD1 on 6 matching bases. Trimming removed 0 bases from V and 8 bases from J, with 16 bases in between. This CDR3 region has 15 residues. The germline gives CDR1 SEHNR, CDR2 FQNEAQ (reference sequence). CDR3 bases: TGTGCCAGCAGCTTAGCGCTTACGGGGGCGCAAGGCTACACCTTC. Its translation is CASSLALTGAQGYTF. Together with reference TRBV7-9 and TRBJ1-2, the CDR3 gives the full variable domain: DTGVSQNPRHKITKRGQNVTFRCDPISEHNRLYWYRQTLGQGPEFLTYFQNEAQLEKSRLLSDRFSAERPKGSFSTLEIQRTEQGDSAMYLCASSLALTGAQGYTFGSGTRLTVV.

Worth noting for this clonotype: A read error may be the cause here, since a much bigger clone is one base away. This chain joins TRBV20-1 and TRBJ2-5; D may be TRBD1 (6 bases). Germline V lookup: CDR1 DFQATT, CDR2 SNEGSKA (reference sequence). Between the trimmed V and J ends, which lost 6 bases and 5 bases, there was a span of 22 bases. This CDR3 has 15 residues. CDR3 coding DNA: TGCAGTGCCCATCGCCTGGTGGGGGCCGGGGAGACCCAGTACTTC. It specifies CSAHRLVGAGETQYF.

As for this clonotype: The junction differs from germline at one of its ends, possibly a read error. The CDR3 DNA follows: TGTGCCAGCAGCCGCGAGACAGCCCAAAACATTCAGTACTTC. This codes for CASSRETAQNIQYF. This sequence joins TRBV2 and TRBJ2-4, with a tentative D call TRBD1 (5 bases). CDR3 size: 14 residues. Germline CDR1 SNHLY, CDR2 FYNNEI.

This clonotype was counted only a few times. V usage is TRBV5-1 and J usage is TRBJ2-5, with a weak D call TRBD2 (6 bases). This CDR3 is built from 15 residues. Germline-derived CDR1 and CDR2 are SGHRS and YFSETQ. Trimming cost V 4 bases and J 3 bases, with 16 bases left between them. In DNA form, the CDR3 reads TGCGCCAGCAGCGACCGACTAGTCTTGGAAGAGACCCAGTACTTC. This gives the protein CASSDRLVLEETQYF.

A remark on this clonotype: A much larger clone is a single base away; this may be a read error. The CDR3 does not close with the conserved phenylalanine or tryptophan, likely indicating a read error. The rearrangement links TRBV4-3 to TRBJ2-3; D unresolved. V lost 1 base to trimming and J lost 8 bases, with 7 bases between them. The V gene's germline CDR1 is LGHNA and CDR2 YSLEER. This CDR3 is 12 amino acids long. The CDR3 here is CASSQVGVTQYL. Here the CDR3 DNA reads TGCGCCAGCAGCCAAGTAGGTGTTACGCAGTATTTG.

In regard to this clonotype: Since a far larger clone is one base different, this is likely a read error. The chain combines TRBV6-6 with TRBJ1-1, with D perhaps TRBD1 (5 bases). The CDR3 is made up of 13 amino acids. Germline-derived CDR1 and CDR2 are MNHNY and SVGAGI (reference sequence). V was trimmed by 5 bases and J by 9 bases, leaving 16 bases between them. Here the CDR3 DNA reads TGTGCCAGCAGTGAGATCCAGGGAGGTAAAGCTTTCTTT. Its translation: CASSEIQGGKAFF.

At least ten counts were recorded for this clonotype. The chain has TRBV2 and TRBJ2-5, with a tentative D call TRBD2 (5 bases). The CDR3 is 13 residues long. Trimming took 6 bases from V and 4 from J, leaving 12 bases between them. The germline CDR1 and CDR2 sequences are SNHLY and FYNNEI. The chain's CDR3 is CASRRDQAETQYF. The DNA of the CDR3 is TGTGCCAGCAGGAGGGATCAAGCAGAGACCCAGTACTTC.

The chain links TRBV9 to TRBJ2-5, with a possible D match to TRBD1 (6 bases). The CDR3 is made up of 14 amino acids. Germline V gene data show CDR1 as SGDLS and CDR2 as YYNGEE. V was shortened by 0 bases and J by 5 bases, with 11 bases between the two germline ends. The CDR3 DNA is TGTGCCAGCAGCGTAGGGACAGTATCGGAGACCCAGTACTTC. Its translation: CASSVGTVSETQYF.

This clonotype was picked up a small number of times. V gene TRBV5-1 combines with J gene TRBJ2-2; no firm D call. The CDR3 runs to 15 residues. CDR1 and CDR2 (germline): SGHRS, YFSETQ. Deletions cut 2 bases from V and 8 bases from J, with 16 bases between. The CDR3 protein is CASSFWVPSEGELFF. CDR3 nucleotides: TGCGCCAGCAGCTTTTGGGTACCAAGTGAGGGGGAGCTGTTTTTT.

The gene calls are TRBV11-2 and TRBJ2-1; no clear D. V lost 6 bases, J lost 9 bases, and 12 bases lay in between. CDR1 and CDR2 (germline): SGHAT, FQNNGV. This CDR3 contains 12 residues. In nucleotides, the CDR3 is TGTGCCAGCAGGTCAATGGAGACTGAGCAGTTCTTC. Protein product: CASRSMETEQFF.

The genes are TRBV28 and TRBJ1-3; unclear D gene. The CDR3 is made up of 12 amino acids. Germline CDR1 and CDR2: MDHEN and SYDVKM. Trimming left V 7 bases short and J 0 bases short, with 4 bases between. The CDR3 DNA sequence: TGTGCCAGCACTCGCTCTGGAAACACCATATATTTT. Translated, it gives CASTRSGNTIYF.

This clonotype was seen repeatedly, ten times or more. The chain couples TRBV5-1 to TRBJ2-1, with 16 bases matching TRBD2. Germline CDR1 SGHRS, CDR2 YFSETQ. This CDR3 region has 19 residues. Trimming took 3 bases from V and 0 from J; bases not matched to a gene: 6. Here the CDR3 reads CASSSTGLAGGNSYNEQFF. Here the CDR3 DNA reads TGCGCCAGCAGCTCTACGGGACTAGCGGGGGGGAACTCCTACAATGAGCAGTTCTTC.

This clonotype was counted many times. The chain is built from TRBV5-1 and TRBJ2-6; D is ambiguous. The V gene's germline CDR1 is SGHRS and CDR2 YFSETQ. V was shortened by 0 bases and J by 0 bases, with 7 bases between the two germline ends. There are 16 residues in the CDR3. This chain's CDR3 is CASSLGAISGANVLTF. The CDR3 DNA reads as TGCGCCAGCAGCTTGGGGGCTATCTCTGGGGCCAACGTCCTGACTTTC.

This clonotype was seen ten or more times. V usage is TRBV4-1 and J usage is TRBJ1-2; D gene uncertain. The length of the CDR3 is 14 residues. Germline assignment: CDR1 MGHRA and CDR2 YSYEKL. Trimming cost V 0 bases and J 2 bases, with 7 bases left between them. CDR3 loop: CASSQDGMNYGYTF. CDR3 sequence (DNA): TGCGCCAGCAGCCAAGATGGGATGAACTATGGCTACACCTTC.

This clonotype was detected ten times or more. The CDR3 nucleotides read TGTGCGGGCCGGGGGGATCCCGGGGAGCTGTTTTTT. Its protein is CAGRGDPGELFF. The rearrangement uses TRBV6-2 or TRBV6-3 and TRBJ2-2; 7 nucleotides line up with TRBD2. CDR1 and CDR2 from the germline V gene are MNHEY and SVGEGT. The CDR3 totals 12 residues.